This is a list of T cell receptor beta chains from one sample in a study of blood T cell repertoires in COVID-19. The data were produced by immunoSEQ multiplex PCR, yet TCRdb's version contains in-frame clones alone and is incomplete. The sample includes about 220,000 clones, roughly 84% seen only once; the top ten take about 3.8%. Sequenced sample: peripheral blood. These TCRs come from a woman aged 80 or over with acute or convalescent COVID-19. The CDR3 runs from the conserved cysteine through the conserved F or W. A D gene is named only where the DNA matches it firmly. Expanded clones are given a class, and other clones once, few, many or no size at all.

D gene,clone size,V gene,J gene,CDR3 protein,CDR3 DNA
TRBD1,few,TRBV7-9,TRBJ1-1,CASSLRPGTGTTEAFF,TGTGCCAGCAGCTTACGTCCCGGGACAGGGACCACTGAAGCTTTCTTT
TRBD1,-,TRBV25-1,TRBJ2-3,CASSDDRGADTQYF,TGTGCCAGCAGTGATGACAGGGGCGCAGATACGCAGTATTTT
TRBD1,-,TRBV5-6,TRBJ2-7,CASSPGQRYYEQYF,TGTGCCAGCAGCCCGGGACAGCGCTACTACGAGCAGTACTTC
-,-,TRBV7-2,TRBJ1-1,CASSLDRDLEAFF,TGTGCCAGCAGCTTAGACAGAGACCTTGAAGCTTTCTTT
-,once,TRBV7-9,TRBJ2-1,CASSLFLRGSDEQFF,TGTGCCAGCAGCTTATTCCTTAGGGGCTCGGATGAGCAGTTCTTC
TRBD1,-,TRBV19,TRBJ1-5,CASAGGPNQPQHF,TGTGCCAGTGCAGGGGGCCCTAATCAGCCCCAGCATTTT
-,-,TRBV7-2,TRBJ2-3,CASSLVETRTDTQYF,TGTGCCAGCAGCTTGGTGGAGACTCGCACAGATACGCAGTATTTT
TRBD1,-,TRBV25-1,TRBJ1-1,CASSESPGQGSSEAFF,TGTGCCAGCAGTGAATCCCCGGGACAGGGGTCGTCTGAAGCTTTCTTT
TRBD1,-,TRBV19,TRBJ2-1,CASSRQGNEQFF,TGTGCCAGTAGTAGACAGGGCAATGAGCAGTTCTTC
-,-,TRBV7-2,TRBJ2-3,CASSGRRNSGTDTQYF,TGTGCCAGCAGCGGGCGCCGAAACTCTGGCACAGATACGCAGTATTTT
-,once,TRBV9,TRBJ2-7,CASSFTGGDEQYF,TGTGCCAGCAGCTTCACAGGAGGGGACGAGCAGTACTTC
TRBD2,-,TRBV14,TRBJ2-1,CASSPGKGLAGGIPYNEQFF,TGTGCCAGCAGCCCCGGCAAGGGACTAGCGGGGGGCATACCCTACAATGAGCAGTTCTTC
-,-,TRBV18,TRBJ2-1,CASSPAGLADEQFF,TGTGCCAGCTCACCAGCGGGTCTAGCCGATGAGCAGTTCTTC
-,-,TRBV9,TRBJ1-2,CASSWISGDQSYGYTF,TGTGCCAGCAGTTGGATTTCGGGGGATCAGAGCTATGGCTACACCTTC
TRBD1,few,TRBV12-5,TRBJ1-1,CASGLGQGDTEAFF,TGTGCTAGTGGTTTGGGACAGGGTGACACTGAAGCTTTCTTT
-,-,TRBV11-2,TRBJ1-1,CASSPYTHATEAFF,TGTGCCAGCAGCCCATACACCCATGCCACTGAAGCTTTCTTT
TRBD2,-,TRBV2,TRBJ2-2,CASSDVSGGASNTGELFF,TGTGCCAGCAGTGACGTTAGCGGGGGGGCCTCTAACACCGGGGAGCTGTTTTTT
-,-,TRBV18,TRBJ1-1,CASSLSDSEAFF,TGTGCCAGCTCACTTTCGGACAGTGAAGCTTTCTTT
TRBD1,-,TRBV7-3,TRBJ2-1,CASSQPTGGNEQFF,TGTGCCAGCAGTCAGCCCACAGGGGGGAATGAGCAGTTCTTC
-,-,TRBV7-3,TRBJ2-3,CASSPSGLQNTQYF,TGTGCCAGCAGCCCCAGTGGGTTACAGAATACGCAGTATTTT
-,few,TRBV30,TRBJ1-2,CAWLREGNGYTF,TGTGCCTGGTTGAGGGAAGGGAATGGCTACACCTTC